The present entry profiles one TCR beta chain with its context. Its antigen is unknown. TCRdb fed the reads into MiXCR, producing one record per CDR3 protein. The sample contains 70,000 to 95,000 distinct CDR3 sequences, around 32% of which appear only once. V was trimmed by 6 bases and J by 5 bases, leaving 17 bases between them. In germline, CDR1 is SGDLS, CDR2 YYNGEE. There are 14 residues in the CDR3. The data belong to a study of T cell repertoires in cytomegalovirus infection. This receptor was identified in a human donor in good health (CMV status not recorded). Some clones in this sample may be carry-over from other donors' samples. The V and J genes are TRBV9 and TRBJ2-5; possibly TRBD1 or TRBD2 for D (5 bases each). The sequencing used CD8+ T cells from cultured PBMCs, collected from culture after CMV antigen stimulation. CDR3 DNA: TGTGCCAGCAACCTTGAGGGGTCCGGCGAGACCCAGTACTTC. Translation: CASNLEGSGETQYF. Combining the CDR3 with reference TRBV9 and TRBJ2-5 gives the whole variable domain DSGVTQTPKHLITATGQRVTLRCSPRSGDLSVYWYQQSLDQGLQFLIQYYNGEERAKGNILERFSAQQFPDLHSELNLSSLELGDSALYFCASNLEGSGETQYFGPGTRLLVL.